This T cell receptor beta chain is drawn from a study of blood T cell repertoires in COVID-19. Generated by immunoSEQ multiplex PCR, the TCRdb table keeps only in-frame clones and is missing some. The sample holds around 300,000 clones; approximately 87% are singletons and the top ten take approximately 5%. A single count supports this clone. The germline CDR1 and CDR2 sequences are SNHLY and FYNNEI. The CDR3 spans 15 residues. Trimming removed 6 bases from V and 3 bases from J, with 15 bases in between. The clonotype originates from a woman in her 30s who had recovered from COVID-19. The specimen was PBMCs or T cells enriched from blood (not recorded which). The rearrangement uses TRBV2 and TRBJ2-1, with D possibly matching TRBD2 (6 bases). The CDR3 protein is CASRFPGSHYNEQFF. Written as DNA, the CDR3 is TGTGCCAGCAGGTTTCCCGGGAGCCACTACAATGAGCAGTTCTTC.